The T cell receptor beta chain under discussion was sequenced for a study of human thymus T cells. Regarding the study as a whole: Related research described strongly overlapping thymic repertoires in unrelated people.

V lost 7 bases, J lost 4 bases, and 24 bases lay in between. The V gene's germline CDR1 is SQVTM and CDR2 ANQGSEA. CDR3 length equals 16 residues. Resections obtained during corrective heart surgery supplied the thymus tissue. On this clone itself: As yet, its antigen is unknown.

Produced via immunoSEQ multiplex PCR; TCRdb's table is partial and in-frame only. The sample has some 130,000 clones, around 95% seen once; the top ten hold approximately 0.022%. This sequence was found in a boy in the first two years of life with a congenital heart defect but otherwise immunologically healthy. The sample comprised thymus tissue. The rearrangement uses TRBV29-1 and TRBJ2-3; the D call may be TRBD1 or TRBD2 (5 bases each). CDR3 sequence: CSGSGPLDWLPDTQYF. In DNA, the CDR3 is TGCAGCGGGTCGGGGCCTTTGGATTGGTTGCCAGATACGCAGTATTTT.